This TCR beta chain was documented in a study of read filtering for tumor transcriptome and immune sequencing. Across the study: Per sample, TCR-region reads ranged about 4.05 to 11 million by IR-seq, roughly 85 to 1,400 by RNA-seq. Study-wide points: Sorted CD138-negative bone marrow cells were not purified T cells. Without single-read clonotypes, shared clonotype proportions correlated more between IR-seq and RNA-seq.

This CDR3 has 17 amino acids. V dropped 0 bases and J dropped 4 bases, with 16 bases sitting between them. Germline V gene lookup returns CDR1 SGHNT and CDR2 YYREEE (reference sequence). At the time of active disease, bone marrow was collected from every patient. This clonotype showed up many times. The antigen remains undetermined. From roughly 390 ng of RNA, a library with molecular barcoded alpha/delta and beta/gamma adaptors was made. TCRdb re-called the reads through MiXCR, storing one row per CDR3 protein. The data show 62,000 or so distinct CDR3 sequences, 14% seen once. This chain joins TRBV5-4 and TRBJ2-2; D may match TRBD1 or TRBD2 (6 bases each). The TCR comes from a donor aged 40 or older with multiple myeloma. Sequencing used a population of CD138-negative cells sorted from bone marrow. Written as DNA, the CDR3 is TGTGCCAGCAGCTTGGCCGGGTCGGGGGCCGTCACCGGGGAGCTGTTTTTT. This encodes CASSLAGSGAVTGELFF. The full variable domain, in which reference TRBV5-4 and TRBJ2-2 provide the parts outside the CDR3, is ETGVTQSPTHLIKTRGQQVTLRCSSQSGHNTVSWYQQALGQGPQFIFQYYREEENGRGNFPPRFSGLQFPNYSSELNVNALELDDSALYLCASSLAGSGAVTGELFFGEGSRLTVL.